This record covers a single T cell receptor beta chain. The sample comes from a study of control samples from healthy donors and cancer patients. TCRdb keeps only in-frame clones here, not all; method: immunoSEQ multiplex PCR. The data show more than 140,000 clones, with approximately 94% seen just once and less than 15% held by the top ten. Germline CDR1 and CDR2: MRHNA and SNTAGT. The CDR3 is made up of 14 amino acids. Trimming cost V 3 bases and J 5 bases, with 10 bases left between them. Sequencing input: blood. V usage is TRBV6-4 and J usage is TRBJ2-2, with a weak D call TRBD2 (7 bases). This TCR derives from a man aged 35 to 55 in good health. The CDR3 spells CASSEQGGTGELFF. Here the CDR3 DNA reads TGTGCCAGCAGTGAACAGGGAGGGACCGGGGAGCTGTTTTTT.